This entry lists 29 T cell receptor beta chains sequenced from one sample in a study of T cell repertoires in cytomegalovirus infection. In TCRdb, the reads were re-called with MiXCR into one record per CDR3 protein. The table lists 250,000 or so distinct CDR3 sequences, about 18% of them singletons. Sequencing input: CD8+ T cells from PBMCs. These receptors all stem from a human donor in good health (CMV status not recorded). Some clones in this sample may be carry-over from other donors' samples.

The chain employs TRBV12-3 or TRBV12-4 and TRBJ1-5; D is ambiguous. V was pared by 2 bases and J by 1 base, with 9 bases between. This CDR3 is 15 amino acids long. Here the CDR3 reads CASSLTFGSNQPQHF. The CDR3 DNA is TGTGCCAGCAGTTTAACTTTTGGAAGCAATCAGCCCCAGCATTTT.

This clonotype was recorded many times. CDR3 loop: CASSWDGVGGELFF. CDR3 DNA: TGTGCCAGCAGCTGGGACGGGGTCGGCGGGGAGCTGTTTTTT. The rearrangement joins TRBV7-2 to TRBJ2-2; D may correspond to TRBD1 or TRBD2 (5 bases each). This CDR3 is 14 amino acids long. Per the germline V gene, CDR1 is SGHTA and CDR2 is FQGNSA. Trimming stripped 4 bases from V and 7 bases from J, with 13 bases between. Looking up the rest from reference TRBV7-2 and TRBJ2-2 gives the full variable domain: GAGVSQSPSNKVTEKGKDVELRCDPISGHTALYWYRQSLGQGLEFLIYFQGNSAPDKSGLPSDRFSAERTGGSVSTLTIQRTQQEDSAVYLCASSWDGVGGELFFGEGSRLTVL.

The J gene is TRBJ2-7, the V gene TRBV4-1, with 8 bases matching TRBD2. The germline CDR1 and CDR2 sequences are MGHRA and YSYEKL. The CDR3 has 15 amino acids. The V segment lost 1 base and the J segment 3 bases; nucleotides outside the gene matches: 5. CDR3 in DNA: TGCGCCAGCAGCCAAGCAGCGGGGGATTACTACGAGCAGTACTTC. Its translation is CASSQAAGDYYEQYF.

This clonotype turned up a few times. The CDR3: CASSMLVSAGGPSYNEQFF. CDR3 nucleotide sequence: TGTGCCAGTAGTATGCTCGTCTCTGCGGGGGGGCCCTCCTACAATGAGCAGTTCTTC. The V call is TRBV19, the J call TRBJ2-1, with 9 bases fitting TRBD2. V shed 3 bases, J shed 0 bases, and the junction held 12 bases outside the gene matches. The CDR3 totals 19 residues. Germline CDR1 is LNHDA and CDR2 is SQIVND (reference sequence).

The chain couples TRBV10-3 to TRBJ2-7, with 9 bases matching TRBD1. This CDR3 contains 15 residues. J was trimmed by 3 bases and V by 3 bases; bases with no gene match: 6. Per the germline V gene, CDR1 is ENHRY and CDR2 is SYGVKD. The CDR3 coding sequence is TGTGCCATCAGTGAAGGACAGGGGTTCATCTACGAGCAGTACTTC. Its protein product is CAISEGQGFIYEQYF.

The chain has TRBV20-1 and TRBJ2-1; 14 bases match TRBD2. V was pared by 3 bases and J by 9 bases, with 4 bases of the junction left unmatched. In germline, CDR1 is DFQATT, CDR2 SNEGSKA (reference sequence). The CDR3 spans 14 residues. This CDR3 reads CSARAGLAGGEQFF. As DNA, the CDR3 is TGCAGTGCTAGGGCCGGACTAGCGGGGGGTGAGCAGTTCTTC.

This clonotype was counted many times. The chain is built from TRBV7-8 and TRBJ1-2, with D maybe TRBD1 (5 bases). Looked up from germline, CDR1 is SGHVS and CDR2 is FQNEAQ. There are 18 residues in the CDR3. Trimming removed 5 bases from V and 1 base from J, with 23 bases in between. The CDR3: CASSADQGRGILNYGYTF. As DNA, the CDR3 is TGTGCCAGCAGCGCAGACCAGGGTAGAGGGATCCTTAACTATGGCTACACCTTC.

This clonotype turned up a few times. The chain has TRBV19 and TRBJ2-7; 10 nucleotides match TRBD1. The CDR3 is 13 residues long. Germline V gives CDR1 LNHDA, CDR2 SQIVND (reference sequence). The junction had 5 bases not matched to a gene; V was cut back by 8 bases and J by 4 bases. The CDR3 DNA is TGTGCCAGTGCGCCGGGACAGGGGTACGAGCAGTACTTC. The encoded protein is CASAPGQGYEQYF.

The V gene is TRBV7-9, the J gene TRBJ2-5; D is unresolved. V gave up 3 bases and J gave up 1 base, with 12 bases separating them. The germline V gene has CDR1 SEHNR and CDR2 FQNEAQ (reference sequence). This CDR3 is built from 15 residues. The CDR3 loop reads CASSLGRSGQETQYF. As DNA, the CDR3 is TGTGCCAGCAGCTTGGGCCGAAGTGGCCAAGAGACCCAGTACTTC.

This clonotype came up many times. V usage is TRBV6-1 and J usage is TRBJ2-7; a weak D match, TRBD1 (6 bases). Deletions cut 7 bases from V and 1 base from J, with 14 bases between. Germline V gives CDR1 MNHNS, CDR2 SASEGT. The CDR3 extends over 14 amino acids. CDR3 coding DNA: TGTGCCAGCACCTCAGGGGTCCTATCCTACGAGCAGTACTTC. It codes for CASTSGVLSYEQYF.

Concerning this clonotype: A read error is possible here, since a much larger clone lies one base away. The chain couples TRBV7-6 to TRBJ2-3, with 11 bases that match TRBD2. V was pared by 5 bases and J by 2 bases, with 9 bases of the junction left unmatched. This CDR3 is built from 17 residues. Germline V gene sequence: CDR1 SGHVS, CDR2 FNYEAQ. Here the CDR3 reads CASSPPPSGGPTDTQYF. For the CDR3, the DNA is TGTGCCAGCAGCCCCCCCCCTAGCGGGGGGCCCACAGATACGCAGTATTTT. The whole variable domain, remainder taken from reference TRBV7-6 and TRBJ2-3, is GAGVSQSPRYKVTKRGQDVALRCDPISGHVSLYWYRQALGQGPEFLTYFNYEAQQDKSGLPNDRFSAERPEGSISTLTIQRTEQRDSAMYRCASSPPPSGGPTDTQYFGPGTRLTVL.

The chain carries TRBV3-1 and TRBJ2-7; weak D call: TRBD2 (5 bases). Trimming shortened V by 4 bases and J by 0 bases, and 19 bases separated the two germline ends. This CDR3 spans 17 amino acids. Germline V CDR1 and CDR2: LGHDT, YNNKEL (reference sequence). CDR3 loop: CASSPGRLGESSYEQYF. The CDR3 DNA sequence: TGTGCCAGCAGCCCCGGTCGGCTCGGGGAGAGCTCCTACGAGCAGTACTTC.

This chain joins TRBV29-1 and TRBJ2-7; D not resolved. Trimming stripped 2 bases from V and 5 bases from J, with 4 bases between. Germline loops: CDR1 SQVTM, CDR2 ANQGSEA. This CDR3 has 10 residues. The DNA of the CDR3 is TGCAGCGTTGAATTCCACGAGCAGTACTTC. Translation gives CSVEFHEQYF.

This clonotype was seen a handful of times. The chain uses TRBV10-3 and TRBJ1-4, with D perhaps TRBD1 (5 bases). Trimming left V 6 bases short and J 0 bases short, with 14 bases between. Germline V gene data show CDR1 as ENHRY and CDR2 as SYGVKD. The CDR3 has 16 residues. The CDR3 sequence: CAISSPATATNEKLFF. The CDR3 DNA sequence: TGTGCCATCAGCTCTCCTGCGACAGCAACTAATGAAAAACTGTTTTTT.

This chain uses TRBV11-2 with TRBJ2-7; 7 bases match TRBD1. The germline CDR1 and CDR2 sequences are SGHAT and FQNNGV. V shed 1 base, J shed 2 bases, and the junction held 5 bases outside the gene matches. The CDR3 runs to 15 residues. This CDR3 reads CASSLAGQSAYEQYF. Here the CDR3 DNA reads TGTGCCAGCAGCTTAGCGGGACAGTCGGCCTACGAGCAGTACTTC.

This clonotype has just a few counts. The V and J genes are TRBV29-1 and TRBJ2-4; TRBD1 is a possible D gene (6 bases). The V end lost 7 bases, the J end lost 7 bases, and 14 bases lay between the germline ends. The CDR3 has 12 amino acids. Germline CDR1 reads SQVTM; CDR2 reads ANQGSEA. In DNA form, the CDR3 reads TGCAGCGCTCGAGACAGGCATAACATTCAGTACTTC. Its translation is CSARDRHNIQYF.

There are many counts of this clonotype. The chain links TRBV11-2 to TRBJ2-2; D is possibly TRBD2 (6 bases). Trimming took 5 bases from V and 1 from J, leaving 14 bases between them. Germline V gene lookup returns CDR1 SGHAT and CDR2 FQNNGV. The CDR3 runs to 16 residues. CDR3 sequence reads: CASSLVGGRNTGELFF. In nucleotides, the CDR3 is TGTGCCAGCAGCCTGGTCGGGGGAAGGAACACCGGGGAGCTGTTTTTT.

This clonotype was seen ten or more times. CDR3 residues: CASSLVTADNEQFF. CDR3 nucleotide sequence: TGTGCCAGCAGCTTAGTCACGGCTGACAATGAGCAGTTCTTC. The chain combines TRBV7-8 with TRBJ2-1, with D uncertain. This CDR3 is 14 amino acids long. Germline V gene lookup returns CDR1 SGHVS and CDR2 FQNEAQ. Deletions cut 1 base from V and 5 bases from J, with 9 bases between. Complete variable domain (other parts from reference TRBV7-8 and TRBJ2-1): GAGVSQSPRYKVAKRGQDVALRCDPISGHVSLFWYQQALGQGPEFLTYFQNEAQLDKSGLPSDRFFAERPEGSVSTLKIQRTQQEDSAVYLCASSLVTADNEQFFGPGTRLTVL.

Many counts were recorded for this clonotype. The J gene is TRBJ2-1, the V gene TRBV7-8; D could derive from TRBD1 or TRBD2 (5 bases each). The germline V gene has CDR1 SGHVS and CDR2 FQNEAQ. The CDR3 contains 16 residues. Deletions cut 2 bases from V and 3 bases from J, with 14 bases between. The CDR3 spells CASSLITRGVYNEQFF. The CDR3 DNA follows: TGTGCCAGCAGCTTAATTACGAGGGGAGTCTACAATGAGCAGTTCTTC.

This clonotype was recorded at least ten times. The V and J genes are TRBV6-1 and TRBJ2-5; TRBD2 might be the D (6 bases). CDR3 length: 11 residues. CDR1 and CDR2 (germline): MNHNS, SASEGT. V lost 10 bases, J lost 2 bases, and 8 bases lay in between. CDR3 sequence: CATGVQETQYF. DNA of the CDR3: TGTGCCACGGGGGTTCAAGAGACCCAGTACTTC.

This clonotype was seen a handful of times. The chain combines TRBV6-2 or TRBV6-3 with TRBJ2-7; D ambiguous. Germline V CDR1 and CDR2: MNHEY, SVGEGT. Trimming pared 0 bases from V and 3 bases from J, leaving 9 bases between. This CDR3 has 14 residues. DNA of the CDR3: TGTGCCAGCAGTTACTCCGCTAGGATCTACGAGCAGTACTTC. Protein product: CASSYSARIYEQYF.

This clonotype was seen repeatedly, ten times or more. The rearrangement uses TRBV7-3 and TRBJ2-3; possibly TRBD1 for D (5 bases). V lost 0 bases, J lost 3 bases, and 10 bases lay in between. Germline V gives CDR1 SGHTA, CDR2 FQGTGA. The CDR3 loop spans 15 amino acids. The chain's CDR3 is CASSLTGAGTDTQYF. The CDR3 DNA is TGTGCCAGCAGCTTAACTGGTGCAGGGACAGATACGCAGTATTTT.

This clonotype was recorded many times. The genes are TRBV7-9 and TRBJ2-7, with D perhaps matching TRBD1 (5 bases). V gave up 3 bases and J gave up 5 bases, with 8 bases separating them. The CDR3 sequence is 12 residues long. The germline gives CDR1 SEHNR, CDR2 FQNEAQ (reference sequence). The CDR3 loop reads CASSLQGNEQYF. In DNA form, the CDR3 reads TGTGCCAGCAGCTTGCAGGGTAACGAGCAGTACTTC.

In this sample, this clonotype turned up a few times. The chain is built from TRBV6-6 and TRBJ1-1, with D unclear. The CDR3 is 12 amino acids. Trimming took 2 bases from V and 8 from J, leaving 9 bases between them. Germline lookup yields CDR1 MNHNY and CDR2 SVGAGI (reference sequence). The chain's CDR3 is CASSYGQSEAFF. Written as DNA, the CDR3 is TGTGCCAGCAGTTACGGTCAATCGGAAGCTTTCTTT.

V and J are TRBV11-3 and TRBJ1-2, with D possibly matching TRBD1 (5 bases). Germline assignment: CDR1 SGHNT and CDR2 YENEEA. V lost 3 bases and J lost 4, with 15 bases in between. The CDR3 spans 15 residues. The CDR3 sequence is CASSLGQSWGYGYTF. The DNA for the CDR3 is TGTGCCAGCAGCTTGGGGCAAAGTTGGGGCTATGGCTACACCTTC.

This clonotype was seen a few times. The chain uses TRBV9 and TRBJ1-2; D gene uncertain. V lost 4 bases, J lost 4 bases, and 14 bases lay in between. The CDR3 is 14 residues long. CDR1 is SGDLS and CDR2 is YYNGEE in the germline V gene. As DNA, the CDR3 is TGTGCCAGCAGCCCCTCGGGTCCCAGCTATGGCTACACCTTC. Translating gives CASSPSGPSYGYTF.

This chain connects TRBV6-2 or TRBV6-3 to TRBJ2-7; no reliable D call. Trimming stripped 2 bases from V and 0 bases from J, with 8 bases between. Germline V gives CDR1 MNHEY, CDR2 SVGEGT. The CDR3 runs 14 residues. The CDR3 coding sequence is TGTGCCAGCAGTTACGGGCTCTTCTCCTACGAGCAGTACTTC. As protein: CASSYGLFSYEQYF.

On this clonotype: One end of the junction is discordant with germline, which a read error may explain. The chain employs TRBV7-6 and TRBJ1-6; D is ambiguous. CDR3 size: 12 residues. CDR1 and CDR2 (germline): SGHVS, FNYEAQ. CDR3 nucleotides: TGTGTCAGCAGCCTCCAAGGTTCACCCCTCCACTTT. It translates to CVSSLQGSPLHF.

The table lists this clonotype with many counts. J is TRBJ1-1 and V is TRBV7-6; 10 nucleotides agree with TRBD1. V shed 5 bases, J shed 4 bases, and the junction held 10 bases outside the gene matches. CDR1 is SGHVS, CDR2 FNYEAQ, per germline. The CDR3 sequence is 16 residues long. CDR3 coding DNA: TGTGCCAGCAGCCCCCGACAGGGGGCTAGCGGCACTGAAGCTTTCTTT. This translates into CASSPRQGASGTEAFF.